This T cell receptor beta chain came from a study of T cells in Graves' hyperthyroidism and ophthalmopathy. TCR beta CDR3 regions were amplified from RNA transcripts. HTBI primers were the set used in a first-round RT-PCR of the TCR CDR3. TCRdb reprocessed the multiplex PCR reads with MiXCR, giving one entry per CDR3 protein. The sample records a few hundred thousand distinct CDR3 sequences, about 16% being singletons. The V end lost 6 bases, the J end lost 0 bases, and 12 bases lay between the germline ends. The CDR3 is made up of 15 amino acids. In this sample, this clonotype turned up many times. The sequence derives from a woman aged 35 to 49 with Graves' ophthalmopathy. Source material: blood. The J gene is TRBJ1-3, the V gene TRBV12-3 or TRBV12-4; possible D gene TRBD1, 6 bases. The DNA for the CDR3 is TGTGCCAGCAGCCTAGACAGGCCCTCTGGAAACACCATATATTTT. Amino acid sequence: CASSLDRPSGNTIYF.